The rows below give T cell receptor beta chains drawn from one sample of a study of OX40 agonist ivuxolimab in advanced cancers. Profiled with immunoSEQ multiplex PCR; TCRdb holds only in-frame clones, not every one. The sample shows 45,000 or so clones, 75% to 90% of them seen only once. Material: CD4+ or CD8+ T cells sorted from blood, obtained in a trial of the OX40 agonist ivuxolimab. These receptors were taken from an adult with an advanced solid tumor such as melanoma, head and neck, liver or kidney cancer. CDR3s include the opening cysteine and the closing phenylalanine or tryptophan.

TRBV10-1	TRBJ1-6	CASSEDSTNSPLHF
TRBV29-1	TRBJ1-2	CSVGIQDFYGYTF
TRBV7-2	NA	CASSLGTGGHLNEQYF
TRBV15	TRBJ1-5	CATSPGRAGNQPQHF
TRBV7-2	TRBJ2-3	CASSLVLRGDTQYF
TRBV6-1	TRBJ2-7	CASREGRGGEQYF
TRBV6-1	TRBJ2-5	CASSYRETQYF
TRBV7-3	TRBJ2-6	CASSLTGGSGANVLTF
TRBV7-8	TRBJ2-2	CASNPLARNTGELFF
TRBV5-1	TRBJ1-2	CASSSTRPNYGYTF
TRBV10-3	TRBJ1-2	CAGRGRDNYGYTF
TRBV7-9	NA	CASSQWDRNYEQYF
TRBV27	TRBJ2-6	CASSLMWETGPGANVLTF
TRBV4-3	TRBJ1-1	CASSQGAGDGYTEAFF
TRBV11-2	TRBJ2-7	CASSLDYGYEQYF
TRBV11-2	TRBJ2-5	CASSAGSTQETQYF
TRBV4-1	TRBJ1-3	CASSRSGVSGNTIYF
TRBV6-1	TRBJ1-4	CASSDEQARGVRDEKLFF
TRBV9	TRBJ2-4	CASSGPTSGGASKNIQYF
TRBV5-6	TRBJ2-5	CASRPLGQQETQYF